A single sample is the source of the 31 T cell receptor beta chains below, sequenced in a study of lymphopenia after photon versus proton radiotherapy. Generated by immunoSEQ multiplex PCR, the TCRdb table keeps only in-frame clones and is missing some. The sample lists tens of thousands of clones, roughly 93% occurring once. The sequencing used peripheral blood, collected from a patient treated with photon-based radiotherapy. The receptor set was obtained from a woman between 65 and 79 years old with pancreatic cancer.

This clone was recorded a few times. The chain couples TRBV6-5 to TRBJ2-1; TRBD2 matches 9 bases. This CDR3 is built from 14 residues. Trimming at V came to 6 bases and at J to 4 bases, leaving 4 bases not matched to a gene. The germline CDR1 and CDR2 sequences are MNHEY and SVGAGI. The DNA of the CDR3 is TGTGCCAGCAGCCTCGCGGGGGGGTACAATGAGCAGTTCTTC. Protein sequence: CASSLAGGYNEQFF.

The gene calls are TRBV14 and TRBJ2-5; 8 positions match TRBD2. The J segment lost 5 bases and the V segment lost 5 bases, leaving 7 bases of the junction unmatched. Germline lookup yields CDR1 SGHDN and CDR2 FVKESK. This CDR3 region has 14 residues. The CDR3 DNA is TGTGCCAGCAGCTATCGGGAGGGTTATGAGACCCAGTACTTC. This encodes CASSYREGYETQYF.

This rearrangement joins TRBV19 to TRBJ1-5; the D gene is possibly TRBD1 (5 bases). CDR3 length: 17 residues. V was pared by 1 base and J by 6 bases, with 19 bases between. Germline CDR1 is LNHDA and CDR2 is SQIVND (reference sequence). The CDR3 nucleotides read TGTGCCAGTAGTATAGTTGGGTTTGGAGGGGTTCTTCAGCCCCAGCATTTT. This encodes CASSIVGFGGVLQPQHF.

This chain joins TRBV28 and TRBJ1-4; 7 positions agree with TRBD1. This CDR3 has 16 residues. J gave up 4 bases and V 3 bases, and 8 bases lay outside the gene matches. Per the germline V gene, CDR1 is MDHEN and CDR2 is SYDVKM. The CDR3 region is CASSLPGQIINEKLFF. In DNA, the CDR3 is TGTGCCAGCAGTTTGCCGGGACAGATCATTAATGAAAAACTGTTTTTT.

To note about this clone: One junction end disagrees with the germline gene, perhaps due to a read error. J is TRBJ2-5 and V is TRBV5-4; D possibly corresponds to TRBD1 (7 bases). From germline, CDR1 is SGHNT and CDR2 YYREEE (reference sequence). The CDR3 is made up of 13 amino acids. The CDR3 nucleotides read TGTGCCAGCAGCTCCCAGGGGGGCCGAGACTCGGACTTC. Its protein product is CASSSQGGRDSDF.

The chain links TRBV7-8 to TRBJ1-5, with D perhaps TRBD1 (5 bases). The CDR3 is made up of 15 amino acids. The germline V and J ends were trimmed by 0 bases and 0 bases, with 6 bases remaining between them. Germline-derived CDR1 and CDR2 are SGHVS and FQNEAQ. CDR3 in DNA: TGTGCCAGCAGCTTAGCCCAGGGTAGCAATCAGCCCCAGCATTTT. This translates into CASSLAQGSNQPQHF.

The chain uses TRBV30 and TRBJ1-1, with D possibly being TRBD1 (6 bases). Trimming removed 8 bases from V and 1 base from J, with 23 bases in between. The germline CDR1 and CDR2 sequences are GTSNPN and SVGIG (reference sequence). The CDR3 covers 16 residues. The CDR3 DNA sequence: TGTGCCCGTAGTTACGGGGGCTCCCTAAGGAACACTGAAGCTTTCTTT. As protein: CARSYGGSLRNTEAFF.

This chain uses TRBV7-6 with TRBJ2-1; D is possibly TRBD1 (5 bases). Between the trimmed V and J ends, which lost 1 base and 0 bases, there was a span of 10 bases. There are 16 residues in the CDR3. Germline CDR1 reads SGHVS; CDR2 reads FNYEAQ. CDR3 DNA sequence: TGTGCCAGCAGCTTAGTTTGGACAAGCTCCTACAATGAGCAGTTCTTC. Translating it yields CASSLVWTSSYNEQFF.

J is TRBJ1-5 and V is TRBV28; possibly TRBD1 for D (5 bases). V dropped 3 bases and J dropped 7 bases, with 16 bases sitting between them. The germline V gene has CDR1 MDHEN and CDR2 SYDVKM. The CDR3 extends over 15 amino acids. For the CDR3, the DNA is TGTGCCAGCAGTTTGACCCGTCTGGGGGTGCAGCCCCAGCATTTT. Its protein is CASSLTRLGVQPQHF.

The chain combines TRBV28 with TRBJ2-2, with 9 bases identical to TRBD1. Germline-derived CDR1 and CDR2 are MDHEN and SYDVKM. The CDR3 extends over 14 amino acids. V gave up 8 bases and J gave up 7 bases; unmatched junction bases: 8. The CDR3 nucleotides read TGTGCCAGCGGACCACAGGGGGCTAGCGGGGAGCTGTTTTTT. It translates to CASGPQGASGELFF.

This chain's CDR3 is CASSVGGVQGSDTEAFF. For the CDR3, the DNA is TGTGCCAGCAGCGTAGGGGGTGTACAGGGTTCGGACACTGAAGCTTTCTTT. The J gene is TRBJ1-1, the V gene TRBV9; possible D gene TRBD1, 6 bases. CDR1 and CDR2 (germline): SGDLS, YYNGEE. The CDR3 extends over 17 amino acids. Trimming cost V 0 bases and J 3 bases, with 18 bases left between them.

Concerning this clone: A much more abundant neighbour one base away suggests this may be a read error. The chain is built from TRBV7-3 and TRBJ2-2; no clear D. CDR1 is SGHTA, CDR2 FQGTGA, per germline. V was pared by 2 bases and J by 3 bases, with 1 base between. The CDR3 is 12 amino acids. The CDR3 bases are TGTGCCAGCAGCTTAGACACCGGGGAGCTGTTTTTT. Its protein is CASSLDTGELFF.

V usage is TRBV27 and J usage is TRBJ2-3; tentatively, D is TRBD1 or TRBD2 (6 bases each). V was clipped by 8 bases and J by 4 bases, with 16 bases between them. Germline CDR1 reads MNHEY; CDR2 reads SMNVEV (reference sequence). CDR3 length: 14 amino acids. The CDR3 sequence is CASSGGGYSDTQYF. The CDR3 DNA sequence: TGTGCCAGCTCCGGAGGGGGGTATTCAGATACGCAGTATTTT.

This chain links TRBV28 with TRBJ2-3; weak D call: TRBD2 (7 bases). The CDR3 totals 15 residues. The V gene lost 6 bases and the J gene lost 5 bases, with 18 bases spanning the gap. Germline values: CDR1 MDHEN, CDR2 SYDVKM. The CDR3 nucleotides read TGTGCCAGCAGCGGGGGAGGGGGAAGGGGAGATACGCAGTATTTT. This codes for CASSGGGGRGDTQYF.

The chain combines TRBV6-5 with TRBJ2-7; TRBD1 agrees at 7 bases. There are 13 residues in the CDR3. Germline V gene data show CDR1 as MNHEY and CDR2 as SVGAGI. V shed 7 bases, J shed 6 bases, and the junction held 9 bases outside the gene matches. In DNA, the CDR3 is TGTGCCAGCAAGCCCCCACAGGGGCGCGAGCAGTACTTC. This translates into CASKPPQGREQYF.

This chain connects TRBV6-4 to TRBJ2-1; TRBD2 aligns across 8 bases. The CDR3 loop spans 15 amino acids. Germline V gene data show CDR1 as MRHNA and CDR2 as SNTAGT. With 6 bases clipped from V and 4 bases from J, the junction kept 8 bases outside the gene matches. CDR3 coding DNA: TGTGCCAGCAGCCAACTAGCGGATGGATACAATGAGCAGTTCTTC. It translates to CASSQLADGYNEQFF.

The CDR3 coding sequence is TGTGCCAGCAGCCAAGTCCCGTTTCCGGGGGCCGGTGGAAACACCATATATTTT. Translation: CASSQVPFPGAGGNTIYF. The J gene is TRBJ1-3, the V gene TRBV14, with D possibly being TRBD1 (6 bases). CDR3 size: 18 residues. CDR1 is SGHDN and CDR2 is FVKESK in the germline V gene. V was pared by 1 base and J by 3 bases, with 19 bases between.

The gene calls are TRBV4-1 and TRBJ1-2, with 8 bases aligning to TRBD1. V shed 1 base, J shed 6 bases, and the junction held 1 base outside the gene matches. CDR3 length: 13 amino acids. Germline V lookup: CDR1 MGHRA, CDR2 YSYEKL. CDR3 sequence reads: CASSQVQGDGYTF. Written as DNA, the CDR3 is TGCGCCAGCAGCCAAGTACAGGGGGATGGCTACACCTTC.

The V call is TRBV30, the J call TRBJ2-2, with D maybe TRBD2 (5 bases). In germline, CDR1 is GTSNPN, CDR2 SVGIG (reference sequence). CDR3 length: 16 residues. Trimming took off 2 bases at V and 0 bases at J, with 13 bases between the two ends. DNA of the CDR3: TGTGCCTGGAGTAACTTAGCGCTAGCGAACACCGGGGAGCTGTTTTTT. Translated, it gives CAWSNLALANTGELFF.

The genes are TRBV28 and TRBJ2-1, with 9 bases lining up with TRBD2. CDR1 MDHEN and CDR2 SYDVKM come from the germline V gene. The junction had 11 bases not matched to a gene; V was cut back by 1 base and J by 10 bases. There are 16 residues in the CDR3. This CDR3 is CASSLFGTGRGGEQFF. The CDR3 bases are TGTGCCAGCAGTTTATTTGGTACTGGGCGGGGGGGAGAGCAGTTCTTC.

The V gene is TRBV13, the J gene TRBJ2-2; TRBD1 aligns across 11 bases. With V trimmed by 6 bases and J by 3 bases, 6 bases remained unmatched. The CDR3 covers 16 residues. The germline gives CDR1 PRHDT, CDR2 FYEKMQ (reference sequence). Here the CDR3 DNA reads TGTGCCAGCAGAGAGGGACAGGGGGTTTACACCGGGGAGCTGTTTTTT. Translated, it gives CASREGQGVYTGELFF.

The chain joins TRBV4-1 to TRBJ1-2; D call uncertain. CDR1 and CDR2 (germline): MGHRA, YSYEKL. There are 14 residues in the CDR3. V lost 0 bases and J 3 bases, leaving 8 bases between the germline ends. The CDR3 here is CASSQEGRYYGYTF. The CDR3 coding sequence is TGCGCCAGCAGCCAAGAGGGCCGATACTATGGCTACACCTTC.

For the CDR3, the DNA is TGTGCCAGCAGCGTAGGCCCCTGGGACAGATGGGATTACGAGCAGTACTTC. Translated, it gives CASSVGPWDRWDYEQYF. The gene calls are TRBV9 and TRBJ2-7; 7 bases align to TRBD1. The germline gives CDR1 SGDLS, CDR2 YYNGEE. The CDR3 has 17 residues. The V gene end was trimmed by 0 bases and the J gene end by 4 bases; junction bases not matched to a gene: 13.

This chain connects TRBV10-3 to TRBJ1-3; TRBD1 agrees at 7 bases. The V and J ends lost 6 bases and 0 bases, in that order; junction bases with no gene match: 2. CDR1 and CDR2 (germline): ENHRY, SYGVKD. The CDR3 has 14 amino acids. The CDR3 DNA reads as TGTGCCATCAGCGCAGGGGGCTCTGGAAACACCATATATTTT. Translating gives CAISAGGSGNTIYF.

The chain recombines TRBV18 with TRBJ1-1, with 10 bases aligning to TRBD1. The germline V gene has CDR1 KGHSH and CDR2 LQKENI. The CDR3 consists of 17 residues. J lost 1 base, V lost 2 bases, and 7 bases had no gene match. The CDR3 loop reads CASSPGIRDRGNTEAFF. CDR3 sequence (DNA): TGTGCCAGCTCACCAGGGATCCGGGACAGGGGGAACACTGAAGCTTTCTTT.

V usage is TRBV11-3 and J usage is TRBJ2-3; 8 bases match TRBD2. V lost 2 bases, J lost 11 bases, and 15 bases stayed unmatched. CDR1 and CDR2 from the germline V gene are SGHNT and YENEEA. This CDR3 spans 16 amino acids. The CDR3 spells CASSLSSGTSRGGQYF. The CDR3, as DNA: TGTGCCAGCAGCTTAAGTAGCGGGACCTCAAGGGGGGGGCAGTATTTT.

Concerning this clone itself: Other nucleotide sequences in the sample specify the same CDR3. V is TRBV19 and J is TRBJ2-2; 7 bases agree with TRBD1. Germline V gene lookup returns CDR1 LNHDA and CDR2 SQIVND (reference sequence). The CDR3 loop spans 16 amino acids. J was trimmed by 1 base and V by 3 bases; bases with no gene match: 5. The CDR3 DNA reads TGTGCCAGTAGTATTTTCGCAGGGGGGAACACCGGGGAGCTGTTTTTT. Residues: CASSIFAGGNTGELFF.

This clone was seen a single time. This rearrangement joins TRBV6-1 to TRBJ1-5; tentatively, D is TRBD1 (5 bases). Germline CDR1 MNHNS, CDR2 SASEGT. This CDR3 is built from 14 residues. The V and J ends lost 4 bases and 2 bases respectively, with 9 bases between them. In DNA, the CDR3 is TGTGCCAGCAGTGGAACGGGGGGCAATCAGCCCCAGCATTTT. This codes for CASSGTGGNQPQHF.

The CDR3 nucleotides are TGTGCCAGTAGTACAGGGACAGGGTCTGCCTATGGCTACACCTTC. Its protein is CASSTGTGSAYGYTF. J is TRBJ1-2 and V is TRBV19, with 9 bases identical to TRBD1. The CDR3 consists of 15 residues. In germline, CDR1 is LNHDA, CDR2 SQIVND (reference sequence). Trimming removed 4 bases from V and 4 bases from J; junction bases left unmatched: 7. Variable domain in full (rest from reference TRBV19 and TRBJ1-2): DGGITQSPKYLFRKEGQNVTLSCEQNLNHDAMYWYRQDPGQGLRLIYYSQIVNDFQKGDIAEGYSVSREKKESFPLTVTSAQKNPTAFYLCASSTGTGSAYGYTFGSGTRLTVV.

CDR3 amino acids: CAISDSSGSGELFF. DNA of the CDR3: TGTGCCATCAGTGACAGTAGCGGGAGCGGGGAGCTGTTTTTT. The V gene is TRBV10-3, the J gene TRBJ2-2; 9 bases fit TRBD2. After removal of 3 bases from V and 7 bases from J, the junction contained 3 bases not matched to a gene. Germline V gene data show CDR1 as ENHRY and CDR2 as SYGVKD. This CDR3 has 14 residues.

J is TRBJ2-7 and V is TRBV23-1, with D possibly TRBD1 on 6 matching bases. TRBV23-1 is filed as an ORF, its function uncertain. Trimming shortened V by 2 bases and J by 3 bases, and 14 bases separated the two germline ends. The CDR3 is 15 residues long. The DNA of the CDR3 is TGCGCCAGCAGTCAAGTGGACAGAGAACTCTACGAGCAGTACTTC. It specifies CASSQVDRELYEQYF.